A single sample is the source of the 15 T cell receptor beta chains below, sequenced in a study of cytomegalovirus exposure and HLA in healthy donors. The PCR ran on 60 Vbeta and 13 Jbeta primers. TCRdb keeps only in-frame clones here, not all; method: immunoSEQ multiplex PCR. Among about 200,000 clones listed, around nine tenths were seen once. Specimen: PBMCs. The receptors originated from a woman in her thirties in good health and CMV-seronegative.

This chain connects TRBV25-1 to TRBJ2-7, with D possibly being TRBD1 (6 bases). V lost 5 bases to trimming and J lost 4 bases, with 21 bases between them. Germline V CDR1 and CDR2: MGHDK, SYGVNS. The CDR3 covers 16 residues. The chain's CDR3 is CASSLGPGARGYEQYF. The CDR3 bases are TGTGCCAGCAGTTTGGGGCCAGGGGCCCGGGGATACGAGCAGTACTTC.

This chain joins TRBV4-2 and TRBJ1-2, with a weak D call TRBD1 (6 bases). V lost 0 bases to trimming and J lost 8 bases, with 31 bases between them. From germline, CDR1 is LGHNA and CDR2 YNFKEQ. The CDR3 has 20 residues. The CDR3 here is CASSQDWESGASYQYLGYTF. The DNA for the CDR3 is TGTGCCAGCAGCCAAGATTGGGAGTCAGGGGCTAGCTACCAATATTTGGGCTACACCTTC.

This chain connects TRBV18 to TRBJ2-1; D gene unclear. The V end was cut by 4 bases, the J end by 7 bases, with 11 bases between. Germline CDR1 reads KGHSH; CDR2 reads LQKENI. The CDR3 is made up of 13 amino acids. CDR3 coding DNA: TGTGCCAGCTCACAATCTCAGTGGAATGAGCAGTTCTTC. It encodes CASSQSQWNEQFF.

This chain joins TRBV30 and TRBJ1-2; 8 positions match TRBD1. The V and J ends lost 5 bases and 4 bases, in that order; junction bases with no gene match: 0. This CDR3 has 11 residues. CDR1 and CDR2 from the germline V gene are GTSNPN and SVGIG (reference sequence). In DNA form, the CDR3 reads TGTGCCTGGGGGACAGGCTATGGCTACACCTTC. This codes for CAWGTGYGYTF.

The V gene is TRBV28, the J gene TRBJ2-7; D call uncertain. The CDR3 totals 14 residues. V was cut by 3 bases and J by 2 bases, with 11 bases left in between. Germline V gene data show CDR1 as MDHEN and CDR2 as SYDVKM. CDR3 in amino acids: CASSFNSSPYEQYF. DNA for the CDR3: TGTGCCAGCAGTTTCAATAGCTCTCCCTACGAGCAGTACTTC.

This clone was counted once. The V and J genes are TRBV5-1 and TRBJ2-3, with 7 bases identical to TRBD2. Germline loops: CDR1 SGHRS, CDR2 YFSETQ. The length of the CDR3 is 15 residues. After removal of 2 bases from V and 4 bases from J, the junction contained 7 bases not matched to a gene. CDR3 amino acids: CASSLGSGAPDTQYF. CDR3 in DNA: TGCGCCAGCAGCTTAGGAAGCGGGGCCCCAGATACGCAGTATTTT. Full variable domain (remainder filled in from reference TRBV5-1 and TRBJ2-3): KAGVTQTPRYLIKTRGQQVTLSCSPISGHRSVSWYQQTPGQGLQFLFEYFSETQRNKGNFPGRFSGRQFSNSRSEMNVSTLELGDSALYLCASSLGSGAPDTQYFGPGTRLTVL.

The rearrangement joins TRBV11-2 to TRBJ2-1, with TRBD2 matching 7 bases. V shed 3 bases and J 4 bases; nucleotides not matched to a gene: 6. Germline CDR1 SGHAT, CDR2 FQNNGV. This CDR3 has 15 residues. The CDR3 DNA is TGTGCCAGCAGCTTCTGGGACTACCCGTACAATGAGCAGTTCTTC. Translating it yields CASSFWDYPYNEQFF.

This chain uses TRBV7-6 with TRBJ2-5; 8 bases are a match to TRBD2. Germline assignment: CDR1 SGHVS and CDR2 FNYEAQ. The CDR3 loop spans 14 amino acids. V lost 1 base to trimming and J lost 4 bases; unmatched junction nucleotides: 2. CDR3 nucleotides: TGTGCCAGCAGCTTAGGGACTAGCCTAGAGACCCAGTACTTC. This translates into CASSLGTSLETQYF. The whole variable domain, filled in from reference TRBV7-6 and TRBJ2-5, reads GAGVSQSPRYKVTKRGQDVALRCDPISGHVSLYWYRQALGQGPEFLTYFNYEAQQDKSGLPNDRFSAERPEGSISTLTIQRTEQRDSAMYRCASSLGTSLETQYFGPGTRLLVL.

CDR3 in DNA: TGTGCCAGCAGATGGAGCGGGAGCACCTACGAGCAGTACTTC. It translates to CASRWSGSTYEQYF. The gene calls are TRBV6-5 and TRBJ2-7, with 8 bases lining up with TRBD2. Germline values: CDR1 MNHEY, CDR2 SVGAGI. V trimming: 6 bases; J trimming: 2 bases; junction bases outside the gene matches: 6. The CDR3 totals 14 residues.

The gene calls are TRBV27 and TRBJ2-5; 8 bases fit TRBD2. The J call may be faulty, since TRBJ2-7 better matches the DNA end. Germline V gene lookup returns CDR1 MNHEY and CDR2 SMNVEV (reference sequence). The CDR3 is 15 residues long. DNA for the CDR3: TGTGCCAGCAGTTACCGGGGGGGTTCCGTCTACGAGCAGTACTTC. It specifies CASSYRGGSVYEQYF.

This clone was observed a few times. The rearrangement uses TRBV11-3 and TRBJ2-3; possible D gene TRBD2, 6 bases. Germline CDR1 is SGHNT and CDR2 is YENEEA. V was pared by 3 bases and J by 8 bases, with 12 bases between. The CDR3 totals 13 residues. CDR3 nucleotides: TGTGCCAGCAGCTTGGAACCGGAGGGTACGCAGTATTTT. Amino acid sequence: CASSLEPEGTQYF.

V is TRBV6-1 and J is TRBJ2-3; 13 bases are shared with TRBD2. Germline CDR1 and CDR2: MNHNS and SASEGT. This CDR3 has 15 amino acids. The V gene end was trimmed by 1 base and the J gene end by 11 bases; junction bases not matched to a gene: 6. CDR3 region: CASSEEGTSGERQYF. In nucleotides, the CDR3 is TGTGCCAGCAGTGAAGAGGGGACTAGCGGGGAGCGGCAGTATTTT.

The chain is built from TRBV2 and TRBJ1-3; 9 bases are a match to TRBD1. The CDR3 covers 14 residues. Trimming cost V 4 bases and J 2 bases; bases outside gene matches: 0. CDR1 and CDR2 from the germline V gene are SNHLY and FYNNEI. CDR3 loop: CASSGQGAGNTIYF. The DNA of the CDR3 is TGTGCCAGCAGTGGACAGGGGGCTGGAAACACCATATATTTT. Full variable domain (missing parts from reference TRBV2 and TRBJ1-3): EPEVTQTPSHQVTQMGQEVILRCVPISNHLYFYWYRQILGQKVEFLVSFYNNEISEKSEIFDDQFSVERPDGSNFTLKIRSTKLEDSAMYFCASSGQGAGNTIYFGEGSWLTVV.

The V gene is TRBV5-1, the J gene TRBJ1-4; D remains ambiguous. V lost 2 bases and J lost 7, with 12 bases in between. The germline V gene encodes CDR1 SGHRS and CDR2 YFSETQ. The CDR3 contains 14 residues. The CDR3 DNA reads as TGCGCCAGCAGCTTCGGGGAGGGAAGTGAAAAACTGTTTTTT. Its translation: CASSFGEGSEKLFF.

Comment on this clone: This CDR3 is also generated by other DNA sequences in the sample. The chain recombines TRBV9 with TRBJ2-1; D remains unclear. Trimming shortened V by 0 bases and J by 4 bases, and 8 bases separated the two germline ends. Germline V gene data show CDR1 as SGDLS and CDR2 as YYNGEE. CDR3 length: 14 residues. CDR3 nucleotide sequence: TGTGCCAGCAGCGTAGGTGGCTTGTACAATGAGCAGTTCTTC. Translating it yields CASSVGGLYNEQFF.